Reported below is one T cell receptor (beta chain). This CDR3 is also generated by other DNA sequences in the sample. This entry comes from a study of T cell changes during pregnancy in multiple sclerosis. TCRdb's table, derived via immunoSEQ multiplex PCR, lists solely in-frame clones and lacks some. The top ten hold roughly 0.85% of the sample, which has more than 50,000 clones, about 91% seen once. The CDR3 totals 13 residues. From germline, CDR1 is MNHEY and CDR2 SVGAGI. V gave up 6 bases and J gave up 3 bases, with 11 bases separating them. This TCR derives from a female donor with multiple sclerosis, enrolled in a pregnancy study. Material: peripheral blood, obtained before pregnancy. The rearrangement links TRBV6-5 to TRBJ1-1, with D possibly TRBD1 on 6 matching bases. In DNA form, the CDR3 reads TGTGCCAGCAGCACTACAGGGCACACTGAAGCTTTCTTT. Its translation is CASSTTGHTEAFF.